This T cell receptor beta chain was sequenced in a study of blood T cell repertoires in COVID-19. Study in general: There were acute and convalescent COVID-19 samples, and they came from the United States, Italy and Spain. PBMCs, B-cell-depleted T cells, or T cells provided the cDNA or gDNA that made up the material.

V lost 4 bases and J lost 2; bases outside the gene matches: 9. This CDR3 spans 16 amino acids. Germline lookup yields CDR1 SGHRS and CDR2 YFSETQ. Per the original methods: The authors estimated nucleated cell counts from reference gene primer amplification. Sequenced by immunoSEQ multiplex PCR; TCRdb stores in-frame clones only, minus some. D and trimming come from the DNA, and the V and J calls and clone size come from that table. The table lists fewer than 150,000 clones, approximately 86% of them singletons. The sequencing sample was made of peripheral blood. The receptor was isolated from a human donor in a cohort sampled during active COVID-19. The chain couples TRBV5-1 to TRBJ1-2; 9 bases align to TRBD1. The chain's CDR3 is CASSKNTGTGNYGYTF. CDR3 nucleotides: TGCGCCAGCAGCAAGAATACCGGGACAGGGAACTATGGCTACACCTTC.